The 30 T cell receptor beta chains presented below share a single source sample, sequenced in a study of blood T cell repertoires in COVID-19 (dated by TCRdb to the early 2020s). Libraries were built with the immunoSEQ multiplex PCR assay. Not all clones reach the TCRdb copy of this immuneACCESS table, which keeps in-frame sequences only. Checked studies attribute under half of the gap to unresolved V genes and leave the rest unexplained. Across this sample there are about 490,000 clones, with approximately 83% seen only once. The top ten clonotypes cover 3.2% of the sample. The sample was peripheral blood. These receptors were collected from a human donor in a cohort sampled during active COVID-19.

The chain couples TRBV6-2 or TRBV6-3 to TRBJ1-1; D call uncertain. The germline CDR1 and CDR2 sequences are MNHEY and SVGEGT. This CDR3 has 14 amino acids. Between the trimmed V and J ends, which lost 6 bases and 4 bases, there was a span of 15 bases. CDR3 DNA sequence: TGTGCCAGCAGACCTCGGGTCCCGACCACTGAAGCTTTCTTT. Its protein product is CASRPRVPTTEAFF.

This clone was recorded only once. This chain links TRBV25-1 with TRBJ2-5, with D possibly being TRBD1 (5 bases). CDR3 size: 16 residues. CDR1 and CDR2 (germline): MGHDK, SYGVNS. Trimming removed 2 bases from V and 0 bases from J, with 13 bases in between. This CDR3 is CASSERQPVYQETQYF. The CDR3, as DNA: TGTGCCAGCAGTGAACGACAGCCGGTTTACCAAGAGACCCAGTACTTC.

V and J are TRBV27 and TRBJ1-5, with a tentative D call TRBD1 (6 bases). CDR1 and CDR2 from the germline V gene are MNHEY and SMNVEV (reference sequence). V gave up 4 bases and J gave up 3 bases, with 13 bases separating them. CDR3 length: 15 amino acids. The CDR3 coding sequence is TGTGCCAGCAGTTCCGCGACAGGAGTCAATCAGCCCCAGCATTTT. It is translated as CASSSATGVNQPQHF.

The rearrangement links TRBV2 to TRBJ2-7, with TRBD2 identical over 8 bases. The germline V gene encodes CDR1 SNHLY and CDR2 FYNNEI. V lost 7 bases and J lost 4; bases outside the gene matches: 12. The CDR3 loop spans 15 amino acids. The CDR3 region is CASILGAGVGYEQYF. DNA of the CDR3: TGTGCCAGCATTTTAGGAGCGGGAGTAGGTTACGAGCAGTACTTC.

This clone was detected only a few times. The chain has TRBV4-2 and TRBJ2-1; 7 nucleotides match TRBD2. The CDR3 is 16 amino acids. Germline CDR1 and CDR2: LGHNA and YNFKEQ. J gave up 5 bases and V 4 bases, and 11 bases lay outside the gene matches. The CDR3 region has the DNA TGTGCCAGCAGCCGAATAGGGATAGCGGGTAACAATGAGCAGTTCTTC. Its protein is CASSRIGIAGNNEQFF.

This rearrangement joins TRBV7-8 to TRBJ2-7; D call uncertain. This CDR3 spans 16 amino acids. Germline values: CDR1 SGHVS, CDR2 FQNEAQ. V lost 5 bases to trimming and J lost 2 bases, with 19 bases between them. The CDR3 reads CASSPLLGRLAYEQYF. DNA of the CDR3: TGTGCCAGCAGCCCCCTTTTAGGAAGGCTAGCCTACGAGCAGTACTTC.

The chain has TRBV18 and TRBJ1-1; D uncertain. Germline V CDR1 and CDR2: KGHSH, LQKENI. The length of the CDR3 is 18 residues. The V and J ends lost 2 bases and 0 bases respectively, with 19 bases between them. CDR3: CASSPKSGYPNMNTEAFF. CDR3 nucleotide sequence: TGTGCCAGCTCACCAAAAAGTGGTTATCCTAATATGAACACTGAAGCTTTCTTT. Full variable domain (remainder filled in from reference TRBV18 and TRBJ1-1): NAGVMQNPRHLVRRRGQEARLRCSPMKGHSHVYWYRQLPEEGLKFMVYLQKENIIDESGMPKERFSAEFPKEGPSILRIQQVVRGDSAAYFCASSPKSGYPNMNTEAFFGQGTRLTVV.

The rearrangement uses TRBV9 and TRBJ2-1; TRBD2 matches at 14 bases. Germline V CDR1 and CDR2: SGDLS, YYNGEE. CDR3 length: 15 residues. The V segment lost 1 base and the J segment 8 bases; nucleotides outside the gene matches: 2. The CDR3 nucleotides are TGTGCCAGCAGCGTAATGGGACTAGCGGGGGATGAGCAGTTCTTC. Residues: CASSVMGLAGDEQFF.

The chain uses TRBV19 and TRBJ1-2; the D is unclear. CDR3 size: 15 residues. The V end lost 5 bases, the J end lost 1 base, and 14 bases lay between the germline ends. Germline V lookup: CDR1 LNHDA, CDR2 SQIVND (reference sequence). In DNA, the CDR3 is TGTGCCAGTAGTTGGGTAGCGGATCGTAACTATGGCTACACCTTC. Protein sequence: CASSWVADRNYGYTF.

The chain is built from TRBV11-2 and TRBJ2-1, with 7 nucleotides matching TRBD1. Germline trimming cut 6 bases from V and 8 bases from J; bases unmatched to any gene: 13. Germline CDR1 SGHAT, CDR2 FQNNGV. The CDR3 spans 15 residues. CDR3 DNA: TGTGCCAGCAGAAATCCGGGACAGAAAATCCATGAGCAGTTCTTC. This translates into CASRNPGQKIHEQFF.

This clone is a singleton in its sample. The rearrangement uses TRBV4-2 and TRBJ2-1, with a tentative D call TRBD2 (6 bases). Germline lookup yields CDR1 LGHNA and CDR2 YNFKEQ. V lost 0 bases and J 2 bases, leaving 11 bases between the germline ends. The CDR3 spans 16 residues. CDR3 loop: CASSQDGASAYNEQFF. The CDR3 nucleotides are TGTGCCAGCAGCCAAGATGGGGCTAGCGCCTACAATGAGCAGTTCTTC.

V is TRBV5-1 and J is TRBJ2-7, with a possible D match to TRBD2 (6 bases). Looked up from germline, CDR1 is SGHRS and CDR2 is YFSETQ. This CDR3 is built from 13 residues. The V gene lost 4 bases and the J gene lost 6 bases, with 14 bases spanning the gap. In DNA, the CDR3 is TGCGCCAGCAGCCTAGCGAGATCCGGCGAGCAGTACTTC. Translated: CASSLARSGEQYF. The whole variable domain, remainder taken from reference TRBV5-1 and TRBJ2-7, is KAGVTQTPRYLIKTRGQQVTLSCSPISGHRSVSWYQQTPGQGLQFLFEYFSETQRNKGNFPGRFSGRQFSNSRSEMNVSTLELGDSALYLCASSLARSGEQYFGPGTRLTVT.

The chain is built from TRBV6-5 and TRBJ2-3, with 9 bases lining up with TRBD1. J was trimmed by 3 bases and V by 5 bases; bases with no gene match: 6. From germline, CDR1 is MNHEY and CDR2 SVGAGI. The CDR3 covers 15 residues. The chain's CDR3 is CASSRGQGITDTQYF. CDR3 coding DNA: TGTGCCAGCAGTCGGGGACAGGGTATAACAGATACGCAGTATTTT.

The V and J genes are TRBV18 and TRBJ1-5; 7 nucleotides match TRBD1. V lost 1 base, J lost 5 bases, and 11 bases stayed unmatched. The CDR3 covers 17 residues. The germline V gene has CDR1 KGHSH and CDR2 LQKENI. CDR3 sequence (DNA): TGTGCCAGCTCACCACGAAAGTTGACAGGGACGGATCAGCCCCAGCATTTT. Protein sequence: CASSPRKLTGTDQPQHF.

V gene TRBV5-6 combines with J gene TRBJ2-5; D gene ambiguous. CDR3 size: 16 residues. Trimming left V 0 bases short and J 1 base short, with 13 bases between. CDR1 and CDR2 from the germline V gene are SGHDT and YYEEEE. CDR3 sequence: CASSLVAASPQETQYF. In DNA form, the CDR3 reads TGTGCCAGCAGCTTGGTCGCGGCCAGCCCCCAAGAGACCCAGTACTTC.

This chain links TRBV28 with TRBJ2-7; 8 bases match TRBD2. In germline, CDR1 is MDHEN, CDR2 SYDVKM. The length of the CDR3 is 15 residues. V lost 4 bases, J lost 7 bases, and 12 bases stayed unmatched. The CDR3, as DNA: TGTGCCAGCAGTTCACCGGGACTAGGGTTGAGGGAGCAGTACTTC. Translation gives CASSSPGLGLREQYF.

The V and J genes are TRBV6-5 and TRBJ1-4, with D perhaps matching TRBD1 (6 bases). Germline-derived CDR1 and CDR2 are MNHEY and SVGAGI. Trimming stripped 1 base from V and 5 bases from J, with 11 bases between. The CDR3 contains 15 residues. This chain's CDR3 is CASSYLGGANEKLFF. DNA of the CDR3: TGTGCCAGCAGTTACTTGGGGGGGGCGAATGAAAAACTGTTTTTT.

The chain employs TRBV5-4 and TRBJ1-5; D remains unclear. Germline V gives CDR1 SGHNT, CDR2 YYREEE (reference sequence). The ends were cut back, 0 bases at V and 7 bases at J, with 5 bases in the middle. The CDR3 consists of 12 residues. In DNA, the CDR3 is TGTGCCAGCAGCTTGGATGGCCAGCCCCAGCATTTT. Translating gives CASSLDGQPQHF.

The rearrangement joins TRBV19 to TRBJ1-2; D ambiguous. V was shortened by 7 bases and J by 1 base, with 10 bases between the two germline ends. The CDR3 covers 13 residues. Germline V lookup: CDR1 LNHDA, CDR2 SQIVND (reference sequence). The CDR3: CASKLGNNYGYTF. CDR3 DNA sequence: TGTGCCAGTAAGTTGGGCAATAACTATGGCTACACCTTC.

This chain uses TRBV18 with TRBJ2-1, with 10 bases lining up with TRBD1. CDR1 and CDR2 from the germline V gene are KGHSH and LQKENI. The V segment lost 5 bases and the J segment 5 bases; nucleotides outside the gene matches: 9. CDR3 length equals 16 residues. The CDR3 sequence is CASSSAGTGADNEQFF. CDR3 sequence (DNA): TGTGCCAGCTCATCCGCCGGGACAGGGGCGGACAATGAGCAGTTCTTC. The full variable domain, completed using reference TRBV18 and TRBJ2-1, is NAGVMQNPRHLVRRRGQEARLRCSPMKGHSHVYWYRQLPEEGLKFMVYLQKENIIDESGMPKERFSAEFPKEGPSILRIQQVVRGDSAAYFCASSSAGTGADNEQFFGPGTRLTVL.

V and J are TRBV19 and TRBJ1-5; 9 bases match TRBD1. The V and J ends lost 7 bases and 0 bases, in that order; junction bases with no gene match: 10. This CDR3 comprises 17 residues. CDR1 is LNHDA and CDR2 is SQIVND in the germline V gene (reference sequence). The DNA of the CDR3 is TGTGCCAGTACCCCCGGGACAGGGTGGGGTAGCAATCAGCCCCAGCATTTT. It is translated as CASTPGTGWGSNQPQHF.

The V and J genes are TRBV19 and TRBJ2-3; 8 nucleotides agree with TRBD2. The ends lost 7 bases at V and 5 bases at J; junction bases unmatched: 11. Looked up from germline, CDR1 is LNHDA and CDR2 is SQIVND (reference sequence). The CDR3 length is 15 residues. The CDR3: CASMNSGAVGDTQYF. CDR3 nucleotide sequence: TGTGCCAGTATGAATAGCGGGGCGGTTGGAGATACGCAGTATTTT.

This sequence joins TRBV5-1 and TRBJ2-5; TRBD2 aligns across 8 bases. CDR1 and CDR2 (germline): SGHRS, YFSETQ. This CDR3 spans 18 amino acids. The junction had 15 bases not matched to a gene; V was cut back by 1 base and J by 4 bases. CDR3 bases: TGCGCCAGCAGCTTGCCCCAGCGGGAGTTCCATCAGTTAGAGACCCAGTACTTC. Protein product: CASSLPQREFHQLETQYF. Full variable domain (outside the CDR3, taken from reference TRBV5-1 and TRBJ2-5): KAGVTQTPRYLIKTRGQQVTLSCSPISGHRSVSWYQQTPGQGLQFLFEYFSETQRNKGNFPGRFSGRQFSNSRSEMNVSTLELGDSALYLCASSLPQREFHQLETQYFGPGTRLLVL.

The chain uses TRBV19 and TRBJ1-5; 7 bases map to TRBD1. The CDR3 loop spans 15 amino acids. With 5 bases clipped from V and 6 bases from J, the junction kept 10 bases outside the gene matches. Germline V gene sequence: CDR1 LNHDA, CDR2 SQIVND (reference sequence). The CDR3 bases are TGTGCCAGTAGTCCGGATACAGGGGCGGGTCAGCCCCAGCATTTT. It is translated as CASSPDTGAGQPQHF.

Concerning this clone itself: Other DNA sequences within the sample encode an identical CDR3. The chain uses TRBV19 and TRBJ2-7, with 9 bases aligning to TRBD1. CDR1 and CDR2 from the germline V gene are LNHDA and SQIVND (reference sequence). V lost 1 base, J lost 2 bases, and 0 bases stayed unmatched. The CDR3 loop spans 14 amino acids. This chain's CDR3 is CASSIGQGAYEQYF. CDR3 bases: TGTGCCAGTAGTATAGGACAGGGGGCCTACGAGCAGTACTTC.

The V and J genes are TRBV14 and TRBJ1-1; D unresolved. The CDR3 contains 13 residues. Germline V lookup: CDR1 SGHDN, CDR2 FVKESK. Trimming cost V 6 bases and J 0 bases, with 8 bases left between them. The CDR3 DNA reads as TGTGCCAGCAGTCCCTATTTGAACACTGAAGCTTTCTTT. It translates to CASSPYLNTEAFF.

This clone has only one observation. J is TRBJ1-1 and V is TRBV27; no definite D call. The V end was cut by 3 bases, the J end by 0 bases, with 8 bases between. The CDR3 extends over 14 amino acids. Germline V gene data show CDR1 as MNHEY and CDR2 as SMNVEV (reference sequence). DNA for the CDR3: TGTGCCAGCAGTTTTAGGAGAATGAACACTGAAGCTTTCTTT. This gives the protein CASSFRRMNTEAFF.

V gene TRBV5-1 combines with J gene TRBJ2-5; 11 positions agree with TRBD2. CDR1 and CDR2 (germline): SGHRS, YFSETQ. The V and J ends lost 0 bases and 5 bases, in that order; junction bases with no gene match: 6. The CDR3 extends over 16 amino acids. CDR3 loop: CASSLGSSGRFETQYF. CDR3 bases: TGCGCCAGCAGCTTGGGCTCTAGCGGGAGGTTTGAGACCCAGTACTTC.

The chain carries TRBV27 and TRBJ1-1, with TRBD1 as a possible D gene (5 bases). The CDR3 has 13 residues. CDR1 and CDR2 from the germline V gene are MNHEY and SMNVEV (reference sequence). The germline V and J ends were trimmed by 6 bases and 5 bases, with 13 bases remaining between them. DNA for the CDR3: TGTGCCAGCAGCCCCCGTCGGGGGACTGAAGCTTTCTTT. This encodes CASSPRRGTEAFF.

The rearrangement links TRBV6-2 or TRBV6-3 to TRBJ2-2; 8 nucleotides line up with TRBD2. V shed 6 bases, J shed 4 bases, and the junction held 4 bases outside the gene matches. The length of the CDR3 is 14 residues. The germline CDR1 and CDR2 sequences are MNHEY and SVGEGT. CDR3 DNA: TGTGCCAGCAGCCCCGGACTAGCCACCGGGGAGCTGTTTTTT. As protein: CASSPGLATGELFF.